Below are 29 T cell receptor beta chains sequenced from a single sample in a study of shared clonotypes between healthy human individuals. Naive-designated CD8 cells lacked CD45RO, were positively enriched for CCR7, and omitted terminally differentiated effector memory CD45RA+ cells. Libraries were prepared by immunoSEQ multiplex PCR; TCRdb keeps only in-frame clonotypes and omits some of them. Of over 2 million clones in the sample, roughly 95% were seen once. Sequencing was performed on naive CD8+ T cells sorted from blood. The receptor set was obtained from a man between 18 and 29 years old in good health.

The chain couples TRBV4-3 to TRBJ2-1; TRBD1 is a possible D gene (5 bases). The CDR3 runs to 17 residues. Trimming removed 0 bases at V and 2 bases at J, with 14 bases between. Germline V CDR1 and CDR2: LGHNA, YSLEER. The CDR3 reads CASSQDPGQGTYNEQFF. The DNA for the CDR3 is TGCGCCAGCAGCCAAGATCCGGGTCAGGGAACCTACAATGAGCAGTTCTTC.

The rearrangement uses TRBV5-6 and TRBJ2-1; D remains ambiguous. Between the trimmed V and J ends, which lost 0 bases and 8 bases, there was a span of 9 bases. The germline gives CDR1 SGHDT, CDR2 YYEEEE. The CDR3 has 13 amino acids. This CDR3 reads CASSLVPGDEQFF. The DNA of the CDR3 is TGTGCCAGCAGCTTGGTCCCCGGAGATGAGCAGTTCTTC.

The chain employs TRBV27 and TRBJ2-1, with TRBD1 identical over 7 bases. Trimming at V came to 2 bases and at J to 0 bases, leaving 7 bases not matched to a gene. Germline V gene lookup returns CDR1 MNHEY and CDR2 SMNVEV (reference sequence). CDR3 length: 17 amino acids. Here the CDR3 reads CASSLMGQHSSYNEQFF. The CDR3 DNA is TGTGCCAGCAGTTTAATGGGACAGCATAGCTCCTACAATGAGCAGTTCTTC.

The V and J genes are TRBV6-5 and TRBJ2-7, with TRBD2 as a possible D gene (5 bases). This CDR3 contains 16 residues. Deletions cut 0 bases from V and 4 bases from J, with 16 bases between. The germline V gene encodes CDR1 MNHEY and CDR2 SVGAGI. CDR3 amino acids: CASSYSTSGFPYEQYF. CDR3 DNA sequence: TGTGCCAGCAGTTACTCAACCAGCGGCTTTCCATACGAGCAGTACTTC.

V usage is TRBV6-6 and J usage is TRBJ1-2; 9 bases are a match to TRBD1. Germline V gives CDR1 MNHNY, CDR2 SVGAGI (reference sequence). The CDR3 has 14 residues. Trimming cost V 6 bases and J 4 bases; bases outside gene matches: 6. CDR3 DNA: TGTGCCAGCAGCCGACAGGGGGTGGGCTATGGCTACACCTTC. The encoded protein is CASSRQGVGYGYTF.

This clone was counted once. The V gene is TRBV14, the J gene TRBJ2-7; 8 positions agree with TRBD2. Germline-derived CDR1 and CDR2 are SGHDN and FVKESK. V shed 0 bases and J 9 bases; nucleotides not matched to a gene: 10. This CDR3 has 15 residues. The CDR3 reads CASSQDRAGEVRQYF. CDR3 in DNA: TGTGCCAGCAGCCAAGATAGAGCGGGAGAAGTAAGGCAGTACTTC.

This clone was observed a single time. The genes are TRBV7-3 and TRBJ1-1; D remains ambiguous. The germline V and J ends were trimmed by 8 bases and 3 bases, with 13 bases remaining between them. The length of the CDR3 is 13 residues. Germline CDR1 SGHTA, CDR2 FQGTGA. The CDR3 nucleotides are TGTGCCAGCTTTAGCCCGGGAGACACTGAAGCTTTCTTT. It codes for CASFSPGDTEAFF.

The chain combines TRBV7-8 with TRBJ2-5; no clear D. V lost 1 base to trimming and J lost 0 bases, with 6 bases between them. CDR1 is SGHVS, CDR2 FQNEAQ, per germline. The CDR3 extends over 14 amino acids. CDR3 protein: CASSLDGNQETQYF. The CDR3 DNA sequence: TGTGCCAGCAGCTTAGATGGCAACCAAGAGACCCAGTACTTC.

This clone was found once. The gene calls are TRBV5-6 and TRBJ1-5; D is perhaps TRBD1 (6 bases). V lost 4 bases and J 0 bases, leaving 17 bases between the germline ends. Germline V gene lookup returns CDR1 SGHDT and CDR2 YYEEEE. The CDR3 loop spans 17 amino acids. This chain's CDR3 is CASSRTGTFYSNQPQHF. The DNA of the CDR3 is TGTGCCAGCAGCCGAACAGGGACATTTTATAGCAATCAGCCCCAGCATTTT. The entire variable domain, with the rest obtained from reference TRBV5-6 and TRBJ1-5, is as follows: DAGVTQSPTHLIKTRGQQVTLRCSPKSGHDTVSWYQQALGQGPQFIFQYYEEEERQRGNFPDRFSGHQFPNYSSELNVNALLLGDSALYLCASSRTGTFYSNQPQHFGDGTRLSIL.

The chain recombines TRBV7-9 with TRBJ2-1; 7 nucleotides match TRBD1. Trimming took 2 bases from V and 4 from J; bases not matched to a gene: 11. The length of the CDR3 is 17 residues. Looked up from germline, CDR1 is SEHNR and CDR2 is FQNEAQ (reference sequence). CDR3 coding DNA: TGTGCCAGCAGCTTACCTAAACAGGGGCGACTTTACAATGAGCAGTTCTTC. Its translation is CASSLPKQGRLYNEQFF. Looking up the rest from reference TRBV7-9 and TRBJ2-1 gives the full variable domain: DTGVSQNPRHKITKRGQNVTFRCDPISEHNRLYWYRQTLGQGPEFLTYFQNEAQLEKSRLLSDRFSAERPKGSFSTLEIQRTEQGDSAMYLCASSLPKQGRLYNEQFFGPGTRLTVL.

J is TRBJ2-2 and V is TRBV28; a weak D match, TRBD1 (6 bases). V was clipped by 4 bases and J by 6 bases, with 12 bases between them. This CDR3 contains 14 residues. From germline, CDR1 is MDHEN and CDR2 SYDVKM. In nucleotides, the CDR3 is TGTGCCAGCAGTTCGGACAGCATAGCCGGGGAGCTGTTTTTT. Its translation: CASSSDSIAGELFF. The whole variable domain, filled in from reference TRBV28 and TRBJ2-2, reads DVKVTQSSRYLVKRTGEKVFLECVQDMDHENMFWYRQDPGLGLRLIYFSYDVKMKEKGDIPEGYSVSREKKERFSLILESASTNQTSMYLCASSSDSIAGELFFGEGSRLTVL.

This rearrangement joins TRBV27 to TRBJ1-6; unclear D gene. The CDR3 has 14 amino acids. Trimming shortened V by 8 bases and J by 0 bases, and 8 bases separated the two germline ends. Germline loops: CDR1 MNHEY, CDR2 SMNVEV (reference sequence). The CDR3 reads CASQQSSYNSPLHF. For the CDR3, the DNA is TGTGCCAGCCAACAGAGCTCCTATAATTCACCCCTCCACTTT.

This clone was seen a single time. The rearrangement links TRBV20-1 to TRBJ2-3; a possible D gene is TRBD2 (5 bases). The CDR3 runs to 11 residues. V was cut by 4 bases and J by 6 bases, with 8 bases left in between. Per the germline V gene, CDR1 is DFQATT and CDR2 is SNEGSKA (reference sequence). In DNA form, the CDR3 reads TGCAGTGCTAAACTAGTGGATACGCAGTATTTT. Translation gives CSAKLVDTQYF.

This chain connects TRBV2 to TRBJ2-5, with 11 nucleotides matching TRBD2. Looked up from germline, CDR1 is SNHLY and CDR2 is FYNNEI. This CDR3 comprises 15 residues. V was clipped by 10 bases and J by 4 bases; unmatched bases: 11. The CDR3 sequence is CATAISGGDGETQYF. DNA for the CDR3: TGTGCCACCGCTATTAGCGGGGGGGACGGAGAGACCCAGTACTTC.

V usage is TRBV9 and J usage is TRBJ2-3; 12 bases map to TRBD2. Germline assignment: CDR1 SGDLS and CDR2 YYNGEE. After removal of 1 base from V and 2 bases from J, the junction contained 2 bases not matched to a gene. CDR3 length equals 16 residues. The CDR3: CASSVSSGGATDTQYF. The CDR3 DNA follows: TGTGCCAGCAGCGTATCTAGCGGGGGGGCCACAGATACGCAGTATTTT.

J is TRBJ2-7 and V is TRBV10-3; TRBD1 matches at 7 bases. V dropped 4 bases and J dropped 3; count of bases not matched to a gene: 9. The CDR3 is 15 residues long. The germline gives CDR1 ENHRY, CDR2 SYGVKD. The CDR3 DNA sequence: TGTGCCATCAGTGCTCCGGGACAGCAAAGCTACGAGCAGTACTTC. Encoded protein: CAISAPGQQSYEQYF.

V is TRBV9 and J is TRBJ2-3; 10 bases fit TRBD2. J was trimmed by 1 base and V by 0 bases; bases with no gene match: 5. This CDR3 region has 17 residues. From germline, CDR1 is SGDLS and CDR2 YYNGEE. CDR3 bases: TGTGCCAGCAGCGTAGGACGGACTAGCGGACGCACAGATACGCAGTATTTT. Translating it yields CASSVGRTSGRTDTQYF.

The chain carries TRBV5-4 and TRBJ1-3, with D possibly TRBD1 on 6 matching bases. Deletions cut 1 base from V and 4 bases from J, with 6 bases between. The V gene's germline CDR1 is SGHNT and CDR2 YYREEE (reference sequence). The CDR3 runs 13 residues. The DNA of the CDR3 is TGTGCCAGCAGCTTGACAGGGGGAAACACCATATATTTT. Residues: CASSLTGGNTIYF.

CDR3 coding DNA: TGTGCCATCAGTGTCGACGGTACTCCCGGCTACACCTTC. This sequence encodes CAISVDGTPGYTF. The V call is TRBV10-3, the J call TRBJ1-2; no definite D call. The germline V and J ends were trimmed by 4 bases and 8 bases, with 14 bases remaining between them. The CDR3 spans 13 residues. Germline values: CDR1 ENHRY, CDR2 SYGVKD.

V usage is TRBV9 and J usage is TRBJ2-1; D might be TRBD2 (7 bases). The CDR3 runs to 15 residues. Looked up from germline, CDR1 is SGDLS and CDR2 is YYNGEE. Trimming left V 0 bases short and J 6 bases short, with 13 bases between. The CDR3 DNA follows: TGTGCCAGCAGCGTAGTCGGGGGGCCTCTCAATGAGCAGTTCTTC. It encodes CASSVVGGPLNEQFF.

CDR3 DNA: TGTGCCAGCAGCCCTGAGCAGGGCGAGGGCTCCTACGAGCAGTACTTC. Protein sequence: CASSPEQGEGSYEQYF. V and J are TRBV5-4 and TRBJ2-7, with D perhaps assigned TRBD1 or TRBD2 (5 bases each). The V gene lost 4 bases and the J gene lost 0 bases, with 17 bases spanning the gap. Germline CDR1 and CDR2: SGHNT and YYREEE (reference sequence). The CDR3 runs to 16 residues.

Of note for this clone: Relative to the germline gene, one junction end is altered; a read error may explain this. V gene TRBV10-2 combines with J gene TRBJ1-2; D is perhaps TRBD1 (5 bases). This CDR3 is 13 amino acids long. Germline values: CDR1 WSHSY, CDR2 SAAADI. CDR3 loop: CASTSGSFYGYIF. In DNA, the CDR3 is TGCGCCAGCACGTCAGGGAGTTTCTATGGCTACATCTTC.

This sequence joins TRBV30 and TRBJ2-5; tentatively, D is TRBD1 (6 bases). With 2 bases removed from V and 5 bases from J, the gap between germline ends came to 18 bases. CDR3 length: 15 residues. Per the germline V gene, CDR1 is GTSNPN and CDR2 is SVGIG (reference sequence). The CDR3 DNA reads as TGTGCCTGGAGTCCGAGACAGGATCTGAGGGAGACCCAGTACTTC. Translating gives CAWSPRQDLRETQYF.

This chain links TRBV10-1 with TRBJ2-3; 11 nucleotides agree with TRBD2. Germline V gives CDR1 WNHNN, CDR2 SYGVQD (reference sequence). After removal of 0 bases from V and 4 bases from J, the junction contained 12 bases not matched to a gene. This CDR3 has 19 amino acids. CDR3 bases: TGCGCCAGCAGTGAGTCTGAATCGTTAGCGGGAGGGCCGGCAGATACGCAGTATTTT. Encoded protein: CASSESESLAGGPADTQYF.

As to this clone: In the same sample, other DNA sequences code for this CDR3. The chain carries TRBV7-9 and TRBJ2-1; a weak D match, TRBD1 (5 bases). The germline V and J ends were trimmed by 6 bases and 2 bases, with 14 bases remaining between them. The V gene's germline CDR1 is SEHNR and CDR2 FQNEAQ (reference sequence). This CDR3 region has 15 residues. CDR3 DNA sequence: TGTGCCAGCAGTCTAGGTCAGGGAACCTACAATGAGCAGTTCTTC. This gives the protein CASSLGQGTYNEQFF.

This chain links TRBV11-2 with TRBJ2-1, with 11 bases fitting TRBD2. J gave up 6 bases and V 0 bases, and 7 bases lay outside the gene matches. The CDR3 is 17 residues long. CDR1 and CDR2 (germline): SGHAT, FQNNGV. CDR3 coding DNA: TGTGCCAGCAGCTTAGAGTACCTAGCGGGAGGAGGCAATGAGCAGTTCTTC. It yields the protein CASSLEYLAGGGNEQFF. Full variable domain (outside the CDR3, taken from reference TRBV11-2 and TRBJ2-1): EAGVAQSPRYKIIEKRQSVAFWCNPISGHATLYWYQQILGQGPKLLIQFQNNGVVDDSQLPKDRFSAERLKGVDSTLKIQPAKLEDSAVYLCASSLEYLAGGGNEQFFGPGTRLTVL.

The J gene is TRBJ2-1, the V gene TRBV4-1, with unresolved D. V lost 2 bases, J lost 7 bases, and 9 bases lay in between. The CDR3 consists of 13 residues. From germline, CDR1 is MGHRA and CDR2 YSYEKL. CDR3 in amino acids: CASSQKTGNEQFF. CDR3 coding DNA: TGCGCCAGCAGCCAAAAAACCGGGAATGAGCAGTTCTTC.

The rearrangement joins TRBV5-1 to TRBJ2-1; 10 bases are shared with TRBD2. V lost 1 base, J lost 7 bases, and 5 bases stayed unmatched. Germline lookup yields CDR1 SGHRS and CDR2 YFSETQ. The CDR3 contains 15 residues. CDR3 in DNA: TGCGCCAGCAGCTTGTTAGCGGGGGGTGTAAATGAGCAGTTCTTC. Residues: CASSLLAGGVNEQFF.

The chain combines TRBV29-1 with TRBJ2-1, with TRBD2 matching 8 bases. Germline V CDR1 and CDR2: SQVTM, ANQGSEA. Trimming removed 0 bases from V and 6 bases from J; junction bases left unmatched: 7. The CDR3 is 15 residues long. In DNA form, the CDR3 reads TGCAGCGTTGAAGATTGGCTAGCGGGCACCAATGAGCAGTTCTTC. Translated: CSVEDWLAGTNEQFF.